The sequence of this T cell receptor beta chain was determined in a study of blood T cells in healthy people across ages. Trimming removed 0 bases from V and 13 bases from J, with 22 bases in between. The CDR3 extends over 16 amino acids. Germline V gene lookup returns CDR1 DFQATT and CDR2 SNEGSKA (reference sequence). The authors drew approximately 9 milliliters of peripheral blood from each donor. Alongside a J-beta primer mix, a sample-barcoded 5' primer served in a second PCR lasting about 7 to 12 cycles. MiXCR was run by TCRdb on the 5' RACE reads, yielding one entry per CDR3 protein. The table includes nearly 800,000 distinct CDR3 sequences, approximately 53% detected once.

Sequenced input: blood. The sequence derives from a man aged 40-49 years in good health. This chain connects TRBV20-1 to TRBJ1-6, with a possible D match to TRBD1 (5 bases). This CDR3 is CSARDSGAGPSWPLHF. In DNA, the CDR3 is TGCAGTGCTAGAGATAGCGGGGCAGGACCCTCTTGGCCCCTCCACTTT.